The 7 T cell receptor beta chains listed next were all sequenced from one sample in a study of T cell repertoires in cytomegalovirus infection. TCRdb redid the calling of the reads with MiXCR, one entry per CDR3 protein. The sample includes more than 150,000 distinct CDR3 sequences, 23% seen only once; the top ten take about a tenth. Sequenced sample: PBMCs. The receptors here all came from a human donor in good health (CMV status not recorded). Some clones in this sample may be carry-over from other donors' samples.

V gene TRBV6-5 combines with J gene TRBJ2-7, with D maybe TRBD1 (6 bases). The length of the CDR3 is 14 residues. V dropped 0 bases and J dropped 5 bases, with 11 bases sitting between them. CDR1 MNHEY and CDR2 SVGAGI come from the germline V gene. The CDR3 DNA reads TGTGCCAGCAGTTACTCCACAGGGTCCCACGAGCAGTACTTC. Translated, it gives CASSYSTGSHEQYF.

This clonotype occurred a few times. The chain carries TRBV28 and TRBJ2-2, with D perhaps matching TRBD2 (5 bases). The germline CDR1 and CDR2 sequences are MDHEN and SYDVKM. This CDR3 is 14 amino acids long. V lost 2 bases, J lost 4 bases, and 8 bases lay in between. The DNA of the CDR3 is TGTGCCAGCAGTTTAAGTGGGAGCACCGGGGAGCTGTTTTTT. Protein product: CASSLSGSTGELFF.

Within the sample, this clonotype is medium-sized. V and J are TRBV7-8 and TRBJ2-3, with 7 bases that match TRBD2. The CDR3 covers 16 residues. Germline CDR1 and CDR2: SGHVS and FQNEAQ. J gave up 0 bases and V 1 base, and 4 bases lay outside the gene matches. DNA of the CDR3: TGTGCCAGCAGCTTAGGTGGCGGGGGAAGCACAGATACGCAGTATTTT. As protein: CASSLGGGGSTDTQYF.

The table lists this clonotype with many counts. This chain uses TRBV12-3 or TRBV12-4 with TRBJ1-2; 8 nucleotides agree with TRBD1. The CDR3 runs 14 residues. V lost 5 bases and J lost 1; bases outside the gene matches: 3. The CDR3 region has the DNA TGTGCCAGCAGTACGGACAGGGTTAACTATGGCTACACCTTC. It yields the protein CASSTDRVNYGYTF.

This clonotype was counted at least ten times. The chain is built from TRBV11-1 and TRBJ1-1; D possibly corresponds to TRBD1 (5 bases). Germline values: CDR1 SGHAT, CDR2 FQDESV (reference sequence). This CDR3 is built from 19 residues. V gave up 0 bases and J gave up 1 base, with 21 bases separating them. The DNA of the CDR3 is TGTGCCAGCAGCTTAGCGGGGGTGGTCTTCAAGAAGGCGAACACTGAAGCTTTCTTT. Its protein product is CASSLAGVVFKKANTEAFF. Drawing the rest from reference TRBV11-1 and TRBJ1-1, the complete variable domain is EAEVAQSPRYKITEKSQAVAFWCDPISGHATLYWYRQILGQGPELLVQFQDESVVDDSQLPKDRFSAERLKGVDSTLKIQPAELGDSAMYLCASSLAGVVFKKANTEAFFGQGTRLTVV.

The chain is built from TRBV12-3 or TRBV12-4 and TRBJ1-2; D uncertain. This CDR3 is 15 amino acids long. Between the trimmed V and J ends, which lost 3 bases and 6 bases, there was a span of 17 bases. The CDR3 nucleotides are TGTGCCAGCAGTTTGATCCCGGACGGGCGTGATGGCTACACCTTC. Protein: CASSLIPDGRDGYTF.

This clonotype was found many times. This chain joins TRBV7-2 and TRBJ2-3, with 11 bases lining up with TRBD2. Germline CDR1 SGHTA, CDR2 FQGNSA. The V segment lost 1 base and the J segment 3 bases; nucleotides outside the gene matches: 6. CDR3 length: 17 amino acids. The CDR3 coding sequence is TGTGCCAGCAGCTTAGACCCTAGCGGGAGGACAACAGATACGCAGTATTTT. It is translated as CASSLDPSGRTTDTQYF.